Listed below are T cell receptor beta chains from one sample, sequenced in a study of blood T cell repertoires in COVID-19. Clones were read by immunoSEQ multiplex PCR, and TCRdb kept only the in-frame ones, dropping some. Here the sample spans about 140,000 clones, roughly 80% being singletons. The sample taken for sequencing was peripheral blood. The receptors stem from a man between 65 and 79 years old who had recovered from COVID-19. CDR3s include the opening cysteine and the closing phenylalanine or tryptophan. D genes are given only for firm matches. The size entry is marked missing in some rows and otherwise reads once, few, many or a size class.

j_call: TRBJ2-1
clone_size: .
d_call: TRBD2
v_call: TRBV24-1
cdr3_aa: CATSEATSGTYNEQFF
cdr3_nt: TGTGCCACCAGTGAAGCGACTAGCGGGACCTACAATGAGCAGTTCTTC

j_call: TRBJ1-2
clone_size: .
d_call: TRBD1
v_call: TRBV6-5
cdr3_aa: CASRRTGTGYYGYTF
cdr3_nt: TGTGCCAGTCGAAGGACCGGGACAGGCTACTATGGCTACACCTTC

j_call: TRBJ2-7
clone_size: .
d_call: TRBD2
v_call: TRBV7-9
cdr3_aa: CASSLRTSGEQYF
cdr3_nt: TGTGCCAGCAGCTTAAGGACTAGCGGTGAGCAGTACTTC

j_call: TRBJ2-7
clone_size: .
d_call: TRBD2
v_call: TRBV2
cdr3_aa: CASIPTSGRDYEQYF
cdr3_nt: TGTGCCAGCATCCCCACTAGCGGGAGGGATTACGAGCAGTACTTC

j_call: TRBJ2-1
clone_size: .
d_call: .
v_call: TRBV7-8
cdr3_aa: CASSHEVYAEQFF
cdr3_nt: TGTGCCAGCAGCCACGAGGTATATGCTGAGCAGTTCTTC

j_call: TRBJ2-1
clone_size: .
d_call: TRBD2
v_call: TRBV5-5
cdr3_aa: CASSLARGLAAYNEQFF
cdr3_nt: TGTGCCAGCAGCTTGGCCCGCGGACTAGCAGCTTACAATGAGCAGTTCTTC

j_call: TRBJ2-7
clone_size: .
d_call: TRBD2
v_call: TRBV4-2
cdr3_aa: CASSQDQLARNEQYF
cdr3_nt: TGTGCCAGCAGCCAAGATCAACTAGCGAGGAACGAGCAGTACTTC

j_call: TRBJ1-2
clone_size: .
d_call: .
v_call: TRBV7-9
cdr3_aa: CASSFWASNYGYTF
cdr3_nt: TGTGCCAGCAGCTTTTGGGCGAGTAACTATGGCTACACCTTC

j_call: TRBJ2-7
clone_size: .
d_call: .
v_call: TRBV18
cdr3_aa: CASSPTGSYEQYF
cdr3_nt: TGTGCCAGCTCACCAACAGGGTCCTACGAGCAGTACTTC

j_call: TRBJ2-3
clone_size: few
d_call: TRBD2
v_call: TRBV5-1
cdr3_aa: CASLSGRAGDTQYF
cdr3_nt: TGCGCCAGCCTTAGCGGGAGGGCGGGGGATACGCAGTATTTT

j_call: TRBJ2-7
clone_size: .
d_call: .
v_call: TRBV29-1
cdr3_aa: CSVGGLASYEQYF
cdr3_nt: TGCAGCGTGGGTGGGCTAGCGTCCTACGAGCAGTACTTC

j_call: TRBJ2-7
clone_size: .
d_call: .
v_call: TRBV7-2
cdr3_aa: CASSLEETYEQYF
cdr3_nt: TGTGCCAGCAGCTTAGAGGAGACCTACGAGCAGTACTTC

j_call: TRBJ2-5
clone_size: .
d_call: TRBD1
v_call: TRBV4-1
cdr3_aa: CASSQDVRQGAIETQYF
cdr3_nt: TGCGCCAGCAGCCAAGATGTTCGACAGGGGGCGATCGAGACCCAGTACTTC

j_call: TRBJ2-2
clone_size: .
d_call: TRBD2
v_call: TRBV3-1/TRBV3-2
cdr3_aa: CASSQDPRRERWEELFF
cdr3_nt: TGTGCCAGCAGCCAAGATCCCAGGCGGGAGCGCTGGGAGGAGCTGTTTTTT

j_call: TRBJ2-1
clone_size: .
d_call: .
v_call: TRBV11-2
cdr3_aa: CASSSWRLLPNEQFF
cdr3_nt: TGTGCCAGCAGTTCATGGCGGCTTCTCCCTAATGAGCAGTTCTTC

j_call: TRBJ2-1
clone_size: .
d_call: TRBD2
v_call: TRBV19
cdr3_aa: CASSIDRQAGWFDEQFF
cdr3_nt: TGTGCCAGTAGTATAGATCGTCAAGCGGGGTGGTTCGATGAGCAGTTCTTC

j_call: TRBJ1-4
clone_size: .
d_call: .
v_call: TRBV3-1/TRBV3-2
cdr3_aa: CASSQESSGVRLFF
cdr3_nt: TGTGCCAGCAGCCAAGAAAGTTCCGGGGTCAGGCTGTTTTTT

j_call: TRBJ2-1
clone_size: .
d_call: TRBD2
v_call: TRBV13
cdr3_aa: CASSPTGGAGGPGEQFF
cdr3_nt: TGTGCCAGCAGCCCGACAGGTGGGGCGGGAGGGCCCGGTGAGCAGTTCTTC

j_call: TRBJ2-3
clone_size: .
d_call: .
v_call: TRBV11-2
cdr3_aa: CASSLDRYTDTQYF
cdr3_nt: TGTGCCAGCAGCTTAGACAGGTACACAGATACGCAGTATTTT

j_call: TRBJ2-3
clone_size: .
d_call: .
v_call: TRBV27
cdr3_aa: CASSARGGRSDTQYF
cdr3_nt: TGTGCCAGCAGTGCACGCGGGGGCCGGTCAGATACGCAGTATTTT

j_call: TRBJ2-5
clone_size: once
d_call: TRBD2
v_call: TRBV4-2
cdr3_aa: CASSQWLAGGIQETQYF
cdr3_nt: TGTGCCAGCAGCCAATGGTTAGCGGGGGGGATCCAAGAGACCCAGTACTTC

j_call: TRBJ1-4
clone_size: .
d_call: .
v_call: TRBV5-1
cdr3_aa: CASSLQSSTNEKLFF
cdr3_nt: TGCGCCAGCAGCTTACAGTCCTCAACTAATGAAAAACTGTTTTTT

j_call: TRBJ2-1
clone_size: .
d_call: TRBD1
v_call: TRBV18
cdr3_aa: CASSPSRGQLYNEQFF
cdr3_nt: TGTGCCAGCTCTCCAAGTAGGGGACAGCTGTACAATGAGCAGTTCTTC

j_call: TRBJ1-5
clone_size: few
d_call: .
v_call: TRBV11-2
cdr3_aa: CASSLGDKSNQPQHF
cdr3_nt: TGTGCCAGCAGCTTAGGCGACAAGAGCAATCAGCCCCAGCATTTT

j_call: TRBJ2-3
clone_size: .
d_call: .
v_call: TRBV24-1
cdr3_aa: CATSDPQAGAAGTQYF
cdr3_nt: TGTGCCACCAGTGATCCACAGGCGGGGGCGGCAGGGACGCAGTATTTT

j_call: TRBJ1-6
clone_size: .
d_call: .
v_call: TRBV7-2
cdr3_aa: CASSPRRSSPLHF
cdr3_nt: TGTGCCAGCAGCCCCCGGAGGAGTTCACCCCTCCACTTT

j_call: TRBJ2-7
clone_size: .
d_call: TRBD1
v_call: TRBV5-1
cdr3_aa: CASSAGGWEEQYF
cdr3_nt: TGCGCCAGCAGCGCAGGGGGCTGGGAAGAGCAGTACTTC

j_call: TRBJ2-2
clone_size: .
d_call: .
v_call: TRBV4-1
cdr3_aa: CASSQARELFF
cdr3_nt: TGCGCCAGCAGCCAAGCAAGGGAGCTGTTTTTT

j_call: TRBJ2-7
clone_size: .
d_call: TRBD1
v_call: TRBV5-1
cdr3_aa: CASSPDRDEQYF
cdr3_nt: TGCGCCAGCAGCCCGGACAGGGACGAGCAGTACTTC

j_call: TRBJ2-3
clone_size: .
d_call: .
v_call: TRBV24-1
cdr3_aa: CATSDFRSSTQYF
cdr3_nt: TGTGCCACCAGTGATTTCAGGTCCTCTACGCAGTATTTT

j_call: TRBJ2-3
clone_size: .
d_call: TRBD1
v_call: TRBV5-1
cdr3_aa: CASSLGQGSSLATDTQYF
cdr3_nt: TGCGCCAGCAGCTTGGGACAGGGTTCTTCTTTGGCCACAGATACGCAGTATTTT

j_call: TRBJ1-1
clone_size: .
d_call: TRBD1
v_call: TRBV9
cdr3_aa: CASSAGDRGGTEAFF
cdr3_nt: TGTGCCAGCAGCGCCGGGGACAGGGGAGGGACTGAAGCTTTCTTT

j_call: TRBJ2-5
clone_size: .
d_call: TRBD2
v_call: TRBV7-9
cdr3_aa: CASSSIWGGIQETQYF
cdr3_nt: TGTGCCAGCAGCTCCATTTGGGGGGGTATCCAAGAGACCCAGTACTTC

j_call: TRBJ1-2
clone_size: .
d_call: TRBD1
v_call: TRBV9
cdr3_aa: CASRLTGSMGTYGYTF
cdr3_nt: TGTGCCAGCAGACTGACAGGGTCAATGGGCACCTATGGCTACACCTTC

j_call: TRBJ2-5
clone_size: .
d_call: TRBD1
v_call: TRBV5-1
cdr3_aa: CASSLDPVAGGRETQYF
cdr3_nt: TGCGCCAGCAGCTTGGATCCCGTAGCAGGGGGAAGGGAGACCCAGTACTTC

j_call: TRBJ1-1
clone_size: .
d_call: .
v_call: TRBV10-3
cdr3_aa: CAISESRQGNTEAFF
cdr3_nt: TGTGCCATCAGTGAGTCGCGGCAGGGTAACACTGAAGCTTTCTTT

j_call: TRBJ1-6
clone_size: .
d_call: TRBD1
v_call: TRBV6-5
cdr3_aa: CASGQGARSPLHF
cdr3_nt: TGTGCCAGTGGGCAGGGGGCACGATCACCCCTCCACTTT

j_call: TRBJ1-2
clone_size: .
d_call: .
v_call: TRBV28
cdr3_aa: CAILQGNRLDGYTF
cdr3_nt: TGTGCCATCTTACAGGGTAACCGCCTTGATGGCTACACCTTC

j_call: TRBJ2-1
clone_size: .
d_call: TRBD2
v_call: TRBV12-5
cdr3_aa: CASGSRTSGRYNEQFF
cdr3_nt: TGTGCTAGTGGTTCTCGGACTAGCGGGAGATACAATGAGCAGTTCTTC

j_call: TRBJ1-5
clone_size: few
d_call: TRBD1
v_call: TRBV7-9
cdr3_aa: CASSEGQGGQPQHF
cdr3_nt: TGTGCCAGCAGCGAGGGACAGGGTGGTCAGCCCCAGCATTTT

j_call: TRBJ2-3
clone_size: .
d_call: TRBD1
v_call: TRBV4-3
cdr3_aa: CASSRGTGGTDTQYF
cdr3_nt: TGCGCCAGCAGCCGCGGGACAGGTGGCACAGATACGCAGTATTTT

j_call: TRBJ2-7
clone_size: .
d_call: .
v_call: TRBV11-2
cdr3_aa: CASSRLWEAYEQYF
cdr3_nt: TGTGCCAGCAGCCGGCTTTGGGAGGCCTACGAGCAGTACTTC